One and the same sample provided the 24 T cell receptor beta chains below, sequenced in a study of CD8+ T cells in alopecia areata. As for treatment: oral pan-JAK inhibitor, 5-10 mg twice daily. Investigators isolated RNA and reverse transcribed it into cDNA to act as the sequencing template. Some clones are missing from TCRdb's copy, which holds only in-frame ones; the method was immunoSEQ multiplex PCR. The table lists roughly 92,000 clones, around 71% of them singletons, with 17% in the top ten. The sequencing used CD8+ T cells sorted from blood, collected around week 46, from a patient treated with tofacitinib. The receptors come from a human donor with alopecia areata.

In this sample, this clone turned up once. V and J are TRBV4-3 and TRBJ2-5; tentatively, D is TRBD1 or TRBD2 (5 bases each). The assigned J gene may be wrong: the sequence end matches TRBJ2-7 better. The CDR3 runs to 16 residues. Germline lookup yields CDR1 LGHNA and CDR2 YSLEER. CDR3 loop: CASSQDRGAGTYEQYF. In DNA form, the CDR3 reads TGCGCCAGCAGCCAAGATAGGGGAGCAGGCACCTACGAGCAGTACTTC.

This rearrangement joins TRBV13 to TRBJ2-5; TRBD1 matches 7 bases. CDR3 length equals 16 residues. Losses at the gene ends were 5 bases for V and 5 bases for J; bases not matched to a gene: 14. Germline V CDR1 and CDR2: PRHDT, FYEKMQ (reference sequence). The CDR3 nucleotides read TGTGCCAGCAGCGAACGTCCAAGGGGGCCGGAGGAGACCCAGTACTTC. Residues: CASSERPRGPEETQYF.

CDR3 in amino acids: CASSLGASPTDTQYF. CDR3 nucleotide sequence: TGTGCCAGCAGCTTAGGTGCCAGTCCAACAGATACGCAGTATTTT. V and J are TRBV11-2 and TRBJ2-3; no reliable D call. CDR1 and CDR2 from the germline V gene are SGHAT and FQNNGV. CDR3 length: 15 amino acids. V gave up 1 base and J gave up 3 bases, with 11 bases separating them.

V usage is TRBV27 and J usage is TRBJ1-5, with a tentative D call TRBD1 (5 bases). Germline CDR1 reads MNHEY; CDR2 reads SMNVEV (reference sequence). V was shortened by 5 bases and J by 4 bases, with 15 bases between the two germline ends. The CDR3 runs 15 residues. The CDR3 sequence is CASSSAGRGNQPQHF. The DNA of the CDR3 is TGTGCCAGCAGTAGTGCGGGCCGGGGGAATCAGCCCCAGCATTTT.

V is TRBV2 and J is TRBJ2-7; no clear D gene. Trimming cost V 1 base and J 0 bases, with 10 bases left between them. The CDR3 totals 15 residues. Germline CDR1 reads SNHLY; CDR2 reads FYNNEI. Written as DNA, the CDR3 is TGTGCCAGCAGTGAAGGGGCGACGGTCTCCTACGAGCAGTACTTC. Its protein is CASSEGATVSYEQYF. Full variable domain (missing parts from reference TRBV2 and TRBJ2-7): EPEVTQTPSHQVTQMGQEVILRCVPISNHLYFYWYRQILGQKVEFLVSFYNNEISEKSEIFDDQFSVERPDGSNFTLKIRSTKLEDSAMYFCASSEGATVSYEQYFGPGTRLTVT.

The chain combines TRBV4-3 with TRBJ2-7, with 9 positions matching TRBD1. Germline V gene lookup returns CDR1 LGHNA and CDR2 YSLEER. The length of the CDR3 is 15 residues. With V trimmed by 1 base and J by 3 bases, 4 bases remained unmatched. CDR3 region: CASSQVWGQGYEQYF. DNA for the CDR3: TGCGCCAGCAGCCAAGTATGGGGACAGGGCTACGAGCAGTACTTC.

The chain recombines TRBV4-1 with TRBJ2-7; D call uncertain. This CDR3 region has 13 residues. The V gene's germline CDR1 is MGHRA and CDR2 YSYEKL. Trimming pared 0 bases from V and 3 bases from J, leaving 6 bases between. CDR3: CASSQDPDYEQYF. CDR3 sequence (DNA): TGCGCCAGCAGCCAAGATCCGGACTACGAGCAGTACTTC.

The chain has TRBV7-9 and TRBJ2-7; D gene unclear. The CDR3 has 16 residues. The V gene lost 5 bases and the J gene lost 3 bases, with 20 bases spanning the gap. Germline CDR1 and CDR2: SEHNR and FQNEAQ (reference sequence). CDR3 region: CASSPLGYKGSYEQYF. CDR3 coding DNA: TGTGCCAGCAGCCCACTTGGTTATAAGGGTAGCTACGAGCAGTACTTC.

The V gene is TRBV10-1, the J gene TRBJ2-1; 11 nucleotides line up with TRBD1. This CDR3 comprises 13 residues. The V and J ends lost 9 bases and 6 bases, in that order; junction bases with no gene match: 4. Germline values: CDR1 WNHNN, CDR2 SYGVQD (reference sequence). This chain's CDR3 is CASGQGAFNEQFF. The DNA of the CDR3 is TGCGCCAGTGGACAGGGGGCCTTCAATGAGCAGTTCTTC.

The J gene is TRBJ1-1, the V gene TRBV9; no reliable D call. The V gene's germline CDR1 is SGDLS and CDR2 YYNGEE. The germline V and J ends were trimmed by 3 bases and 3 bases, with 6 bases remaining between them. The CDR3 runs 12 residues. The CDR3 DNA reads as TGTGCCAGCAGCGCCGGGTACACTGAAGCTTTCTTT. The encoded protein is CASSAGYTEAFF.

The rearrangement uses TRBV6-5 and TRBJ2-1; D possibly corresponds to TRBD1 (6 bases). Germline CDR1 is MNHEY and CDR2 is SVGAGI. The CDR3 contains 12 residues. Trimming stripped 6 bases from V and 8 bases from J, with 11 bases between. The CDR3 spells CASRRGIDEQFF. The DNA for the CDR3 is TGTGCCAGCAGAAGGGGGATCGATGAGCAGTTCTTC.

This chain joins TRBV11-2 and TRBJ2-7; D call uncertain. In germline, CDR1 is SGHAT, CDR2 FQNNGV. Trimming shortened V by 1 base and J by 3 bases, and 16 bases separated the two germline ends. This CDR3 has 16 residues. The CDR3 DNA reads TGTGCCAGCAGCTTAGCAAAAGTAGAGAATCTCTACGAGCAGTACTTC. Its translation is CASSLAKVENLYEQYF.

J is TRBJ2-6 and V is TRBV11-2; D gene unclear. Germline CDR1 and CDR2: SGHAT and FQNNGV. With 4 bases removed from V and 1 base from J, the gap between germline ends came to 11 bases. The CDR3 is made up of 16 amino acids. The CDR3 region is CASSSVLGSGANVLTF. In DNA, the CDR3 is TGTGCCAGCAGCTCCGTCCTAGGATCTGGGGCCAACGTCCTGACTTTC.

This clone occurred a few times. The rearrangement joins TRBV10-2 to TRBJ1-1; D call uncertain. The CDR3 contains 13 residues. V was clipped by 7 bases and J by 6 bases, with 15 bases between them. The germline V gene encodes CDR1 WSHSY and CDR2 SAAADI. In nucleotides, the CDR3 is TGCGCCAGCAATGGACGGTTTGGGGCTGAAGCTTTCTTT. Its protein is CASNGRFGAEAFF.

The gene calls are TRBV7-9 and TRBJ1-1, with D unresolved. V was trimmed by 3 bases and J by 3 bases, leaving 11 bases between them. CDR1 SEHNR and CDR2 FQNEAQ come from the germline V gene (reference sequence). This CDR3 is 14 amino acids long. The chain's CDR3 is CASSFGAADTEAFF. The CDR3, as DNA: TGTGCCAGCAGCTTTGGCGCCGCGGACACTGAAGCTTTCTTT.

The V call is TRBV29-1, the J call TRBJ1-2; D is undetermined. This CDR3 is 13 amino acids long. CDR1 and CDR2 (germline): SQVTM, ANQGSEA. V was cut by 4 bases and J by 0 bases, with 9 bases left in between. The CDR3 nucleotides are TGCAGCGTTGCGGCAGAGCCTAACTATGGCTACACCTTC. Encoded protein: CSVAAEPNYGYTF.

The chain recombines TRBV19 with TRBJ2-4; D might be TRBD1 or TRBD2, each matching 5 bases. This CDR3 is 15 amino acids long. The germline CDR1 and CDR2 sequences are LNHDA and SQIVND (reference sequence). V lost 5 bases and J 4 bases, leaving 15 bases between the germline ends. CDR3 sequence: CASSPDRDRKNIQYF. The CDR3 bases are TGTGCCAGTAGTCCGGACCGGGACCGAAAAAACATTCAGTACTTC.

This clone was picked up a small number of times. The chain recombines TRBV2 with TRBJ1-2; no reliable D call. V gave up 3 bases and J gave up 5 bases, with 4 bases separating them. The CDR3 contains 11 residues. CDR1 is SNHLY and CDR2 is FYNNEI in the germline V gene. The CDR3 is CASSEGYGYTF. CDR3 nucleotide sequence: TGTGCCAGCAGTGAGGGGTATGGCTACACCTTC.

This clone appeared a few times. V and J are TRBV23-1 and TRBJ2-6, with D perhaps matching TRBD2 (6 bases). TRBV23-1 is an ORF, and what it does is uncertain. V was cut by 3 bases and J by 1 base, with 28 bases left in between. CDR3 length equals 22 residues. The CDR3 bases are TGCGCCAGCAGTCATAACGAAACCGAGACCGGGACTCCCTGGTCTGGGGCCAACGTCCTGACTTTC. It yields the protein CASSHNETETGTPWSGANVLTF.

The DNA of the CDR3 is TGTGCCAGCAGTTTAGGGGGCTTAGGTAATGAAAAACTGTTTTTT. It specifies CASSLGGLGNEKLFF. The chain has TRBV27 and TRBJ1-4; maybe TRBD1 (6 bases). Germline CDR1 and CDR2: MNHEY and SMNVEV (reference sequence). The V end was cut by 2 bases, the J end by 4 bases, with 11 bases between. CDR3 length: 15 amino acids.

V is TRBV7-9 and J is TRBJ2-7; D call uncertain. This CDR3 contains 12 residues. Germline V lookup: CDR1 SEHNR, CDR2 FQNEAQ (reference sequence). Trimming removed 4 bases from V and 1 base from J, with 5 bases in between. CDR3: CASSSRSYEQYF. The CDR3 DNA follows: TGTGCCAGCAGCTCCAGATCCTACGAGCAGTACTTC.

The DNA of the CDR3 is TGTGCCAGCAGTCCGCCTGATGGTTATGAGCAGTTCTTC. Translating it yields CASSPPDGYEQFF. V gene TRBV6-5 combines with J gene TRBJ2-1; D remains ambiguous. Trimming cost V 5 bases and J 8 bases, with 13 bases left between them. Germline V gene lookup returns CDR1 MNHEY and CDR2 SVGAGI. This CDR3 spans 13 amino acids.

The V call is TRBV6-5, the J call TRBJ2-3; 10 positions agree with TRBD2. Germline V gives CDR1 MNHEY, CDR2 SVGAGI. Germline trimming cut 5 bases from V and 4 bases from J; bases unmatched to any gene: 3. This CDR3 has 14 amino acids. The chain's CDR3 is CASSDSGGPDTQYF. CDR3 nucleotide sequence: TGTGCCAGCAGTGATAGCGGGGGGCCAGATACGCAGTATTTT.

CDR3 in DNA: TGTGCCAGCAGCTTTATCGGACAGAGCAATGAGCAGTTCTTC. Translated: CASSFIGQSNEQFF. The chain carries TRBV13 and TRBJ2-1, with a tentative D call TRBD1 (6 bases). This CDR3 contains 14 residues. The germline V and J ends were trimmed by 3 bases and 6 bases, with 12 bases remaining between them. The V gene's germline CDR1 is PRHDT and CDR2 FYEKMQ (reference sequence).